In its sample, the clone carrying this T cell receptor beta chain was seen many times. What it binds is not known. This sample stems from a study of T cells in Graves' hyperthyroidism and ophthalmopathy. Study findings and constraints: The majority of expanded thyroid clonotypes above 0.001 also appeared in blood. Patients with ophthalmopathy were separated from those with stable hyperthyroidism by a 13 V-J model.

TCR beta CDR3 sequences were amplified from RNA transcripts. With the HTBI primer set, the TCR CDR3 went through a first round of RT-PCR. TCRdb re-called the multiplex PCR reads through MiXCR, storing one row per CDR3 protein. The sample shows 550,000 to 700,000 distinct CDR3 sequences, around 45% of them seen only once. This CDR3 has 15 amino acids. The V end was cut by 5 bases, the J end by 2 bases, with 17 bases between. The V gene's germline CDR1 is SGHRS and CDR2 YFSETQ. The receptor comes from an adult woman with Graves' disease, either hyperthyroidism or ophthalmopathy (not recorded which). Sequencing was performed on peripheral blood or thyroid tissue (not recorded which). This sequence joins TRBV5-1 and TRBJ2-7, with a possible D match to TRBD2 (5 bases). The CDR3 here is CASSSASAGTYEQYF. The DNA for the CDR3 is TGCGCCAGCAGTTCCGCCTCTGCCGGGACCTACGAGCAGTACTTC.